A single sample is the source of the 8 T cell receptor beta chains below, sequenced in a study of blood T cell repertoires in COVID-19. The assay was immunoSEQ multiplex PCR, and TCRdb's table has in-frame clones only and misses some. The sample holds 30,000 to 35,000 clones, around 85% seen once. Sequencing was performed on peripheral blood. The receptors derive from a human donor with acute or convalescent COVID-19. The donor label of this sample is uncertain.

The rearrangement uses TRBV11-2 and TRBJ2-1, with D unclear. The CDR3 runs to 15 residues. Germline V gives CDR1 SGHAT, CDR2 FQNNGV. The V and J ends lost 4 bases and 1 base respectively, with 11 bases between them. The CDR3 loop reads CASSSYSKSYNEQFF. The CDR3 bases are TGTGCCAGCAGCTCCTATAGTAAGTCCTACAATGAGCAGTTCTTC.

CDR3 in amino acids: CSVVLAGGSSTYNEQFF. The CDR3 DNA is TGCAGCGTTGTGTTAGCGGGGGGGTCCTCGACCTACAATGAGCAGTTCTTC. J is TRBJ2-1 and V is TRBV29-1, with TRBD2 identical over 11 bases. This CDR3 has 17 amino acids. Germline CDR1 reads SQVTM; CDR2 reads ANQGSEA. The junction had 10 bases not matched to a gene; V was cut back by 4 bases and J by 2 bases.

This rearrangement joins TRBV9 to TRBJ1-3, with D possibly being TRBD1 (6 bases). From germline, CDR1 is SGDLS and CDR2 YYNGEE. The CDR3 is 15 amino acids. Trimming stripped 0 bases from V and 1 base from J, with 8 bases between. The CDR3 DNA is TGTGCCAGCAGCGTAGTAGGGGGATCTGGAAACACCATATATTTT. Its translation is CASSVVGGSGNTIYF. The full variable domain, in which reference TRBV9 and TRBJ1-3 provide the parts outside the CDR3, is DSGVTQTPKHLITATGQRVTLRCSPRSGDLSVYWYQQSLDQGLQFLIQYYNGEERAKGNILERFSAQQFPDLHSELNLSSLELGDSALYFCASSVVGGSGNTIYFGEGSWLTVV.

This clone was recorded a few times. The chain recombines TRBV19 with TRBJ1-2, with D perhaps matching TRBD1 (6 bases). V shed 10 bases and J shed 0 bases, with 12 bases lying between them. CDR3 length: 13 residues. Germline CDR1 and CDR2: LNHDA and SQIVND (reference sequence). The CDR3 DNA reads TGTGCCACCACCAGGGGAGCTAACTATGGCTACACCTTC. It is translated as CATTRGANYGYTF.

The chain employs TRBV2 and TRBJ2-6; D remains unclear. This CDR3 is 15 amino acids long. The germline V gene encodes CDR1 SNHLY and CDR2 FYNNEI. The V end lost 7 bases, the J end lost 2 bases, and 12 bases lay between the germline ends. CDR3 region: CASTMGVTGANVLTF. CDR3 sequence (DNA): TGTGCCAGCACGATGGGCGTTACTGGGGCCAACGTCCTGACTTTC.

The chain carries TRBV11-3 and TRBJ2-7, with D maybe TRBD1 (6 bases). The CDR3 runs 13 residues. The V end lost 2 bases, the J end lost 2 bases, and 7 bases lay between the germline ends. The V gene's germline CDR1 is SGHNT and CDR2 YENEEA. In nucleotides, the CDR3 is TGTGCCAGCAGCTTAACAGGGACCTACGAGCAGTACTTC. It specifies CASSLTGTYEQYF.

Concerning this clone: Germline is not matched at one junction end, which may reflect a read error. The chain joins TRBV7-2 to TRBJ2-7; the match to TRBD2 covers 13 bases. Germline V gene lookup returns CDR1 SGHTA and CDR2 FQGNSA. The length of the CDR3 is 14 residues. In DNA, the CDR3 is TGTGCCAGCAGCTTAGCTAGGACTAGCGGGAGCTTTGACTTC. Amino acid sequence: CASSLARTSGSFDF.

The chain is built from TRBV20-1 and TRBJ1-6, with D tentatively TRBD1 (6 bases). The CDR3 consists of 14 residues. Trimming took off 3 bases at V and 5 bases at J, with 11 bases between the two ends. The V gene's germline CDR1 is DFQATT and CDR2 SNEGSKA (reference sequence). The CDR3 DNA sequence: TGCAGTGCTAGTAATACAGGGAATAATTCACCCCTCCACTTT. This translates into CSASNTGNNSPLHF.